Given below is one T cell receptor (beta chain) in context. What it binds is unknown. Germline CDR1 MNHEY, CDR2 SMNVEV (reference sequence). The CDR3 length is 19 residues. Trimming shortened V by 7 bases and J by 5 bases, and 32 bases separated the two germline ends. Repertoires were generated with immunoSEQ multiplex PCR, while TCRdb's copy carries only in-frame clones and drops some. The sample lists about 30,000 clones, about 94% occurring once. This sample was included in a study of lymphopenia after photon versus proton radiotherapy. Study outcomes and limitations: Post-nadir TCR diversity decline inversely tracked overall survival among those who died. Photon-treated patients lost naive T cells and TCR diversity; proton-treated stayed stable.

The sequence was collected from a woman aged 50 to 60 with cholangiocarcinoma. The sequenced sample was peripheral blood, obtained from a patient treated with photon-based radiotherapy. V and J are TRBV27 and TRBJ2-5, with a possible D match to TRBD2 (5 bases). The CDR3 here is CASTARSGLIERAMETQYF. CDR3 nucleotide sequence: TGTGCCAGCACAGCCAGGTCGGGTCTCATAGAGAGGGCGATGGAGACCCAGTACTTC.